The 18 T cell receptor beta chains given below trace back to one sample, sequenced in a study of blood T cell repertoires in COVID-19. Generated by immunoSEQ multiplex PCR, the TCRdb table keeps only in-frame clones and is missing some. The data hold roughly 340,000 clones, with roughly 90% observed a single time. Sequenced material: peripheral blood. The receptors originated from a woman aged 25 to 39 with COVID-19, enrolled during active disease.

This clone was counted once. The chain is built from TRBV28 and TRBJ2-6; D possibly corresponds to TRBD1 (5 bases). V was cut by 6 bases and J by 3 bases, with 21 bases left in between. CDR1 and CDR2 (germline): MDHEN, SYDVKM. The CDR3 has 18 residues. CDR3 protein: CASRDPKGDWGGANVLTF. The CDR3 region has the DNA TGTGCCAGCAGAGACCCGAAAGGGGATTGGGGTGGGGCCAACGTCCTGACTTTC.

The chain combines TRBV4-1 with TRBJ2-5; TRBD2 agrees at 13 bases. Germline V gene lookup returns CDR1 MGHRA and CDR2 YSYEKL. Trimming took 0 bases from V and 5 from J; bases not matched to a gene: 6. The CDR3 contains 17 residues. CDR3 region: CASSQDGTSGDAETQYF. The DNA for the CDR3 is TGCGCCAGCAGCCAAGATGGGACTAGCGGGGACGCGGAGACCCAGTACTTC.

The CDR3 spells CASSWGGTSAYNEQFF. Here the CDR3 DNA reads TGTGCCAGCAGCTGGGGGGGGACTAGCGCTTACAATGAGCAGTTCTTC. This chain connects TRBV11-3 to TRBJ2-1; 10 bases line up with TRBD2. The CDR3 has 16 residues. V shed 4 bases and J 4 bases; nucleotides not matched to a gene: 7. Germline CDR1 is SGHNT and CDR2 is YENEEA.

The gene calls are TRBV19 and TRBJ2-1; the match to TRBD2 covers 8 bases. The germline gives CDR1 LNHDA, CDR2 SQIVND (reference sequence). After removal of 5 bases from V and 8 bases from J, the junction contained 5 bases not matched to a gene. The CDR3 length is 13 residues. CDR3 nucleotide sequence: TGTGCCAGTAGTCCTGGGACTAGGGATGAGCAGTTCTTC. Amino acids: CASSPGTRDEQFF.

The genes are TRBV6-6 and TRBJ2-2; 7 bases are shared with TRBD2. Germline CDR1 and CDR2: MNHNY and SVGAGI (reference sequence). V shed 7 bases, J shed 6 bases, and the junction held 14 bases outside the gene matches. The CDR3 has 16 amino acids. The CDR3 DNA sequence: TGTGCCAGCAACCCTACAGGACTAGGGTTACCCGGGGAGCTGTTTTTT. It translates to CASNPTGLGLPGELFF.

The V call is TRBV30, the J call TRBJ1-1, with D hard to call. The CDR3 has 13 amino acids. The ends were cut back, 3 bases at V and 5 bases at J, with 13 bases in the middle. Per germline, CDR1 GTSNPN and CDR2 SVGIG (reference sequence). The CDR3 sequence is CAWRATAGTEAFF. The DNA for the CDR3 is TGTGCCTGGAGAGCAACAGCGGGGACTGAAGCTTTCTTT.

This clone has a single count. The genes are TRBV19 and TRBJ1-2; D is possibly TRBD1 (6 bases). Trimming pared 5 bases from V and 0 bases from J, leaving 22 bases between. From germline, CDR1 is LNHDA and CDR2 SQIVND (reference sequence). There are 18 residues in the CDR3. CDR3 in DNA: TGTGCCAGTAGTTCCCAGACAGGTTTCCCGATAGCTAACTATGGCTACACCTTC. Translating it yields CASSSQTGFPIANYGYTF.

The chain employs TRBV5-1 and TRBJ2-2, with TRBD1 matching over 7 bases. This CDR3 spans 15 amino acids. Trimming cost V 4 bases and J 4 bases; bases outside gene matches: 7. Germline V CDR1 and CDR2: SGHRS, YFSETQ. CDR3 region: CASSPRTGGTGELFF. In nucleotides, the CDR3 is TGCGCCAGCAGCCCCCGGACAGGCGGCACCGGGGAGCTGTTTTTT.

The chain couples TRBV2 to TRBJ1-2; 9 bases map to TRBD1. In germline, CDR1 is SNHLY, CDR2 FYNNEI. This CDR3 has 15 residues. V gave up 11 bases and J gave up 8 bases; unmatched junction bases: 18. This CDR3 is CAVLKGQGEAYGYTF. The CDR3 nucleotides are TGTGCCGTCCTCAAGGGACAGGGCGAGGCGTACGGCTACACCTTC.

The chain has TRBV29-1 and TRBJ2-1, with 7 bases aligning to TRBD1. Germline lookup yields CDR1 SQVTM and CDR2 ANQGSEA. V shed 8 bases and J 4 bases; nucleotides not matched to a gene: 5. The CDR3 is 12 residues long. This CDR3 reads CSMGQLYNEQFF. The CDR3 nucleotides read TGCAGCATGGGACAGCTTTACAATGAGCAGTTCTTC.

The chain uses TRBV7-6 and TRBJ2-1, with D possibly matching TRBD2 (5 bases). The CDR3 runs 15 residues. V was cut by 1 base and J by 8 bases, with 15 bases left in between. In germline, CDR1 is SGHVS, CDR2 FNYEAQ. The chain's CDR3 is CASSLVWVPSHEQFF. CDR3 sequence (DNA): TGTGCCAGCAGCTTAGTTTGGGTACCTAGCCATGAGCAGTTCTTC.

The chain couples TRBV5-6 to TRBJ2-7, with 8 bases identical to TRBD1. Germline lookup yields CDR1 SGHDT and CDR2 YYEEEE. V lost 5 bases, J lost 3 bases, and 10 bases stayed unmatched. CDR3 length: 15 amino acids. The chain's CDR3 is CASRPGQGRYYEQYV. The DNA of the CDR3 is TGTGCCAGCAGACCCGGACAGGGCAGGTACTACGAGCAGTACGTC.

The chain couples TRBV27 to TRBJ1-1, with TRBD1 matching 9 bases. Germline assignment: CDR1 MNHEY and CDR2 SMNVEV (reference sequence). The CDR3 loop spans 15 amino acids. Losses at the gene ends were 4 bases for V and 6 bases for J; bases not matched to a gene: 9. The CDR3 spells CASSSGQGKVAEAFF. CDR3 nucleotides: TGTGCCAGCAGTTCCGGACAGGGGAAAGTCGCTGAAGCTTTCTTT.

V is TRBV7-2 and J is TRBJ1-5, with 10 nucleotides matching TRBD1. Trimming at V came to 5 bases and at J to 6 bases, leaving 13 bases not matched to a gene. The CDR3 extends over 17 amino acids. CDR1 and CDR2 from the germline V gene are SGHTA and FQGNSA. CDR3 sequence (DNA): TGTGCCAGCAGCCCGGGACAGGGGATTATGTTGGGTCAGCCCCAGCATTTT. This codes for CASSPGQGIMLGQPQHF. The variable domain in full, with the rest retrieved from reference TRBV7-2 and TRBJ1-5, is GAGVSQSPSNKVTEKGKDVELRCDPISGHTALYWYRQSLGQGLEFLIYFQGNSAPDKSGLPSDRFSAERTGGSVSTLTIQRTQQEDSAVYLCASSPGQGIMLGQPQHFGDGTRLSIL.

J is TRBJ1-1 and V is TRBV5-4; 8 nucleotides agree with TRBD1. Trimming cost V 0 bases and J 6 bases; bases outside gene matches: 7. Germline assignment: CDR1 SGHNT and CDR2 YYREEE (reference sequence). The CDR3 contains 15 residues. CDR3 protein: CASSLAGQAAAEAFF. CDR3 bases: TGTGCCAGCAGCTTGGCGGGACAGGCGGCCGCTGAAGCTTTCTTT.

Note on this clone: Compared with germline, one end of the junction differs, possibly owing to a read error. V is TRBV5-1 and J is TRBJ2-1, with 9 positions matching TRBD2. CDR1 and CDR2 from the germline V gene are SGHRS and YFSETQ. This CDR3 comprises 15 residues. CDR3: CASRLAAGGYNEQFF. The CDR3 nucleotides read TGCGCCAGCAGGTTGGCGGCGGGGGGGTACAATGAGCAGTTCTTC.

This clone was seen a handful of times. The sample holds other DNA sequences that translate to the same CDR3. V gene TRBV5-1 combines with J gene TRBJ2-2, with D possibly TRBD1 on 6 matching bases. Between the trimmed V and J ends, which lost 0 bases and 2 bases, there was a span of 8 bases. This CDR3 is built from 15 residues. Germline V gene lookup returns CDR1 SGHRS and CDR2 YFSETQ. The CDR3 region has the DNA TGCGCCAGCAGCTTGGGGGACACTAACACCGGGGAGCTGTTTTTT. It specifies CASSLGDTNTGELFF.

Here the CDR3 DNA reads TGTGCCAGCAGCTCTTGGGACAGGGCCTATAATTCACCCCTCCACTTT. Translating it yields CASSSWDRAYNSPLHF. This rearrangement joins TRBV11-2 to TRBJ1-6, with TRBD1 matching over 9 bases. J was trimmed by 2 bases and V by 4 bases; bases with no gene match: 3. The CDR3 has 16 amino acids. Looked up from germline, CDR1 is SGHAT and CDR2 is FQNNGV. The whole variable domain, remainder taken from reference TRBV11-2 and TRBJ1-6, is EAGVAQSPRYKIIEKRQSVAFWCNPISGHATLYWYQQILGQGPKLLIQFQNNGVVDDSQLPKDRFSAERLKGVDSTLKIQPAKLEDSAVYLCASSSWDRAYNSPLHFGNGTRLTVT.